This entry is about one T cell receptor beta chain. Its antigen is not known. MiXCR was run by TCRdb on the 5' RACE reads, yielding one entry per CDR3 protein. Seen here are about 250,000 distinct CDR3 sequences, roughly 32% observed once, and the top ten hold 3.5% to 4.5%. The sample is drawn from a study of CD8 T cells in ankylosing spondylitis. Study-wide points: Disease-linked clones bore a CD8+ phenotype, appearing relatively rarely in peripheral blood. For ankylosing spondylitis blood, a TCR beta motif of 8 or 9 highly homologous variants appeared characteristic.

This CDR3 comprises 14 residues. Losses at the gene ends were 7 bases for V and 6 bases for J; bases not matched to a gene: 7. Germline V gene data show CDR1 as MNHNS and CDR2 as SASEGT. The material sequenced was blood, either unsorted or a sorted T cell fraction (not recorded which). This chain links TRBV6-1 with TRBJ2-7, with 12 bases identical to TRBD1. The clonotype comes from a male donor with ankylosing spondylitis or in good health (not recorded which). CDR3 residues: CASKRDRGQGEQYF. DNA of the CDR3: TGTGCCAGCAAACGGGACAGGGGGCAGGGCGAGCAGTACTTC.